This TCR beta chain was captured by sequencing in a study of blood T cells in healthy people across ages. General study points: Among T cells, TCR beta diversity per million cells dropped roughly linearly as age rose. Unsorted PBMCs blocked a conclusive comparison of naive and antigen-experienced cells.

A second about 6 to 12 cycle PCR used barcoded and J-beta primers. Each CDR3 protein gets one entry after TCRdb re-called the 5' RACE reads with MiXCR. The repertoire has roughly 1,100,000 distinct CDR3 sequences, approximately 26% of them found once; the top ten carry approximately 0.79%. V dropped 0 bases and J dropped 6 bases, with 8 bases sitting between them. Germline V lookup: CDR1 LGHDT, CDR2 YNNKEL (reference sequence). This CDR3 has 13 residues. This clonotype came up once. Its antigen is not known. The data were also submitted as part of a second study, on T cells of mothers and their children.

The sequence was obtained from a girl between 2 and 10 years old in good health. Sequencing was carried out using blood. The chain is built from TRBV3-1 and TRBJ1-2; D is unresolved. CDR3 bases: TGTGCCAGCAGCCAAGATGCCAGGAATGGCTACACCTTC. Its translation: CASSQDARNGYTF.